A selection of T cell receptor beta chains follows, all from one sample in a study of T cell changes during pregnancy in multiple sclerosis. Sequencing was performed with immunoSEQ multiplex PCR; in TCRdb, only in-frame clones are kept and a portion is missing. The table has tens of thousands of clones, roughly 93% seen once; the top ten hold under 2%. This specimen consisted of peripheral blood, obtained after pregnancy. These TCRs come from a female donor with multiple sclerosis, enrolled in a pregnancy study. CDR3s include the opening cysteine and the closing phenylalanine or tryptophan. Fields, in order: V gene, D gene, J gene, clone size, CDR3 protein, CDR3 DNA. A D gene is named only where the DNA matches it firmly. The size of a clone is reported for some rows only, either as once, few or many, or as a class for expanded clones.

V gene: TRBV6-1
D gene: TRBD2
J gene: TRBJ2-3
clone size: .
CDR3 protein: CASRIAGGPTDTQYF
CDR3 DNA: TGTGCCAGCAGGATAGCGGGAGGGCCCACAGATACGCAGTATTTT

V gene: TRBV5-1
D gene: .
J gene: TRBJ2-5
clone size: .
CDR3 protein: CASSLASVYQETQYF
CDR3 DNA: TGCGCCAGCAGCTTGGCCTCTGTGTACCAAGAGACCCAGTACTTC

V gene: TRBV5-4
D gene: .
J gene: TRBJ2-3
clone size: .
CDR3 protein: CASSLDRGLTDTQYF
CDR3 DNA: TGTGCCAGCAGCTTGGATCGCGGGCTCACAGATACGCAGTATTTT

V gene: TRBV29-1
D gene: TRBD1
J gene: TRBJ1-2
clone size: .
CDR3 protein: CSVGPGQGAYGYTF
CDR3 DNA: TGCAGCGTGGGTCCGGGACAGGGAGCCTATGGCTACACCTTC

V gene: TRBV7-3
D gene: TRBD2
J gene: TRBJ2-1
clone size: .
CDR3 protein: CASSLTLGGEGEQFF
CDR3 DNA: TGTGCCAGCAGCTTAACGTTGGGGGGGGAAGGTGAGCAGTTCTTC

V gene: TRBV4-3
D gene: .
J gene: TRBJ2-1
clone size: .
CDR3 protein: CASSQDSGAGAYNEQFF
CDR3 DNA: TGCGCCAGCAGCCAAGATTCAGGGGCGGGGGCCTACAATGAGCAGTTCTTC

V gene: TRBV2
D gene: .
J gene: TRBJ2-7
clone size: .
CDR3 protein: CASSPASSYEQYF
CDR3 DNA: TGTGCCAGCAGTCCGGCTAGTAGTTACGAGCAGTACTTC

V gene: TRBV6-5
D gene: TRBD1
J gene: TRBJ1-2
clone size: once
CDR3 protein: CASRLTGERHGYTF
CDR3 DNA: TGTGCCAGCAGGCTTACAGGGGAACGGCATGGCTACACCTTC

V gene: TRBV7-2
D gene: TRBD2
J gene: TRBJ2-7
clone size: .
CDR3 protein: CASSTGTTFRSYEQYF
CDR3 DNA: TGTGCCAGCAGCACTGGGACTACCTTCCGCTCCTACGAGCAGTACTTC

V gene: TRBV30
D gene: TRBD2
J gene: TRBJ2-1
clone size: .
CDR3 protein: CAWISGRESNEQFF
CDR3 DNA: TGTGCCTGGATAAGCGGGAGGGAGTCCAATGAGCAGTTCTTC

V gene: TRBV27
D gene: TRBD2
J gene: TRBJ2-7
clone size: .
CDR3 protein: CASSLLAGAGDEQYF
CDR3 DNA: TGTGCCAGCAGTTTACTAGCGGGAGCTGGTGACGAGCAGTACTTC

V gene: TRBV7-2
D gene: TRBD2
J gene: TRBJ2-1
clone size: .
CDR3 protein: CASSLSPAGGLNEQFF
CDR3 DNA: TGTGCCAGCAGCTTATCCCCAGCGGGAGGACTCAATGAGCAGTTCTTC

V gene: TRBV6-6
D gene: TRBD2
J gene: TRBJ2-1
clone size: .
CDR3 protein: CASSYSGLAGGNEQFF
CDR3 DNA: TGTGCCAGCAGTTACTCGGGACTAGCGGGAGGCAATGAGCAGTTCTTC

V gene: TRBV6-1
D gene: .
J gene: TRBJ1-1
clone size: .
CDR3 protein: CASSERQRWNTEAFF
CDR3 DNA: TGTGCCAGCAGTGAACGACAGAGGTGGAACACTGAAGCTTTCTTT

V gene: TRBV5-1
D gene: .
J gene: TRBJ2-1
clone size: .
CDR3 protein: CASSLEFGGNAFNNEQFF
CDR3 DNA: TGCGCCAGCAGCTTGGAGTTTGGCGGGAACGCCTTTAACAATGAGCAGTTCTTC

V gene: TRBV10-3
D gene: TRBD2
J gene: TRBJ2-1
clone size: .
CDR3 protein: CAISDTSGSSYNEQFF
CDR3 DNA: TGTGCCATCAGTGATACTAGCGGGAGTTCCTACAATGAGCAGTTCTTC

V gene: TRBV9
D gene: .
J gene: TRBJ2-3
clone size: .
CDR3 protein: CASSLAHGAYTDTQYF
CDR3 DNA: TGTGCCAGCAGTCTAGCGCACGGGGCCTACACAGATACGCAGTATTTT

V gene: TRBV5-8
D gene: .
J gene: TRBJ2-1
clone size: .
CDR3 protein: CAGGLGQFIYNEQFF
CDR3 DNA: TGTGCCGGCGGACTCGGACAGTTTATCTACAATGAGCAGTTCTTC

V gene: TRBV19
D gene: TRBD1
J gene: TRBJ2-2
clone size: .
CDR3 protein: CASSPGQGAGELFF
CDR3 DNA: TGTGCCAGTAGCCCGGGACAGGGGGCCGGGGAGCTGTTTTTT

V gene: TRBV11-3
D gene: .
J gene: TRBJ2-3
clone size: once
CDR3 protein: CASSLREPGGTDTQYF
CDR3 DNA: TGTGCCAGCAGCCTCCGCGAGCCCGGAGGCACAGATACGCAGTATTTT

V gene: TRBV30
D gene: TRBD2
J gene: TRBJ2-4
clone size: .
CDR3 protein: CAWSVLAGGKNIQYF
CDR3 DNA: TGTGCCTGGAGTGTACTAGCGGGAGGGAAAAACATTCAGTACTTC

V gene: TRBV5-4
D gene: .
J gene: TRBJ2-3
clone size: .
CDR3 protein: CATTLQGPTDTQYF
CDR3 DNA: TGTGCCACCACTTTACAGGGTCCCACAGATACGCAGTATTTT

V gene: TRBV11-2
D gene: TRBD2
J gene: TRBJ2-1
clone size: .
CDR3 protein: CASRLAGTYNEQFF
CDR3 DNA: TGTGCCAGCAGACTAGCGGGTACTTACAATGAGCAGTTCTTC

V gene: TRBV19
D gene: TRBD1
J gene: TRBJ2-3
clone size: .
CDR3 protein: CASSSRTGGRWTTHTDTQYF
CDR3 DNA: TGTGCCAGTAGTTCACGGACAGGGGGCAGATGGACCACCCACACAGATACGCAGTATTTT

V gene: TRBV7-6
D gene: .
J gene: TRBJ2-2
clone size: once
CDR3 protein: CASSLSSPNTGELFF
CDR3 DNA: TGTGCCAGCAGCTTATCGTCCCCGAACACCGGGGAGCTGTTTTTT

V gene: TRBV11-1
D gene: .
J gene: TRBJ1-1
clone size: .
CDR3 protein: CASSYNSYTEAFF
CDR3 DNA: TGTGCCAGCAGCTACAACAGTTACACTGAAGCTTTCTTT

V gene: TRBV7-6
D gene: TRBD2
J gene: TRBJ2-1
clone size: .
CDR3 protein: CASSFGPGTSPFNEQFF
CDR3 DNA: TGTGCCAGCAGCTTCGGCCCCGGGACTAGCCCCTTCAATGAGCAGTTCTTC

V gene: TRBV5-4
D gene: .
J gene: TRBJ2-1
clone size: .
CDR3 protein: CASSLGVTRDEQFF
CDR3 DNA: TGTGCCAGCAGCTTGGGTGTGACTAGGGATGAGCAGTTCTTC

V gene: TRBV11-1
D gene: .
J gene: TRBJ1-1
clone size: .
CDR3 protein: CASSLGSDTEAFF
CDR3 DNA: TGTGCCAGCAGCTTAGGGTCGGACACTGAAGCTTTCTTT